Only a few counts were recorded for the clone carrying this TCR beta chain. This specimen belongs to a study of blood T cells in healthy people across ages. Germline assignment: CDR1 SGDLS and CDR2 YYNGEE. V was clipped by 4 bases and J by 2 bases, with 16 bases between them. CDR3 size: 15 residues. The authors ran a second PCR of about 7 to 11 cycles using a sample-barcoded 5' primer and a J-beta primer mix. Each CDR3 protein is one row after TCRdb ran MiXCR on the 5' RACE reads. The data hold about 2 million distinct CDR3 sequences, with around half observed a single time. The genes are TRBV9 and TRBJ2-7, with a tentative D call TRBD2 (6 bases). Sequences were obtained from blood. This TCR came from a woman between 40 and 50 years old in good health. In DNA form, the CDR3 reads TGTGCCAGCAGCCCCGGGAGTAGCGGAGCCTACGAGCAGTACTTC. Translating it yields CASSPGSSGAYEQYF. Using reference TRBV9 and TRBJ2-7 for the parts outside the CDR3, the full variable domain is DSGVTQTPKHLITATGQRVTLRCSPRSGDLSVYWYQQSLDQGLQFLIQYYNGEERAKGNILERFSAQQFPDLHSELNLSSLELGDSALYFCASSPGSSGAYEQYFGPGTRLTVT.